The sequence of this T cell receptor beta chain was determined in a study of read filtering for tumor transcriptome and immune sequencing. From about 0.4 ug of RNA, a library with molecular barcoded alpha/delta and beta/gamma adaptors was made. TCRdb reprocessed the reads with MiXCR, giving one entry per CDR3 protein. Found here are around 130,000 distinct CDR3 sequences, over 10% of them singletons; the top ten hold 8.4%. Ten or more counts support this clonotype. Per germline, CDR1 MNHEY and CDR2 SVGAGI. V was pared by 8 bases and J by 0 bases, with 4 bases of the junction left unmatched. This CDR3 is built from 13 residues.

The sequenced sample was a population of CD138-negative cells sorted from bone marrow. The chain combines TRBV6-5 with TRBJ2-7; the match to TRBD1 covers 7 bases. This receptor was taken from a donor at least 40 years old with multiple myeloma. CDR3 in DNA: TGTGCCAGCGTCGACAGGGACTCCTACGAGCAGTACTTC. Its protein is CASVDRDSYEQYF.